Listed below are T cell receptor beta chains from one sample, sequenced in a study of T cell responses to AZD1222 COVID-19 vaccine. Measured with immunoSEQ multiplex PCR; TCRdb has only the in-frame clones, and not every one. This table has 88,000 or so clones, roughly nine tenths appearing once. The sample here was peripheral blood, taken on day 0 of AZD1222 vaccination. Receptor source: an adult in good health. Both conserved end residues are trimmed from each CDR3.

v_gene | CDR3aa
TRBV11-2 | ASSLDRNHEAF
TRBV30 | AWRDRGMGAYEQY
TRBV5-1 | ASSPQLARSSYNEQF
TRBV6-5 | ASSYATGAYQGYT
TRBV19 | ASSIGTYRGGQETQY
TRBV19 | ASSKQLAGGLSYEQY
TRBV7-9 | ASSLEDRGYT
TRBV7-2 | ASSLPGQLNEKLF
TRBV6-5 | ASRTGTAYEQY
TRBV5-1 | ASSTGQPTNEKLF
TRBV20-1 | SASLSTDTQY
TRBV11-2 | ASSRRQGAETQY
TRBV3-1/TRBV3-2 | ASSRQTGGDTQY
TRBV16 | ASSQYERNYEQY
TRBV30 | AWSRDNGPQH
TRBV4-1 | ASSQDRLVASTEAF
TRBV11-2 | ASSPREVSEAF
TRBV27 | ASSRRGDQNSPLH
TRBV15 | ATSRGQVGYT
TRBV30 | AWTTGGSRHQPQH
TRBV6-4 | ASSGGDTGELF
TRBV19 | ASRGRNTGELF
TRBV25-1 | ASRANGVETQY
TRBV19 | ATNPQPGTNTEAF
TRBV6-6 | ASSTRQAFSYEQY
TRBV29-1 | SVWVDYGYT
TRBV9 | ASSPTMGGGNTIY
TRBV7-9 | ASSLARANQGEAF
TRBV14 | ASSQLGGLSYNEQF
TRBV10-2 | ASSDPAEVRQGAVWVTEAF
TRBV5-8 | ASRITGRNTEAF
TRBV27 | ASSLRSDTSTDTQY